The source of this T cell receptor (beta chain) is a study of blood T cell repertoires in COVID-19. In the study overall: Some COVID-19 samples were acute and others convalescent; all came from the United States, Italy and Spain.

This clone was seen only a few times. The CDR3 length is 17 residues. CDR1 and CDR2 from the germline V gene are ENHRY and SYGVKD. V shed 11 bases and J shed 0 bases, with 22 bases lying between them. Assay: immunoSEQ multiplex PCR; the TCRdb copy retains only in-frame clones and omits some. The data show about 18,000 clones, approximately 89% seen once. The V gene is TRBV10-3, the J gene TRBJ1-4; D possibly corresponds to TRBD1 (6 bases). The clonotype originates from a woman aged 25-40 years who had recovered from COVID-19. Sequencing was done on a sample of PBMCs or T cells enriched from blood (not recorded which). CDR3 sequence reads: CAAGDNLLPATNEKLFF. The CDR3 region has the DNA TGTGCCGCCGGGGACAACCTCCTACCTGCAACTAATGAAAAACTGTTTTTT.